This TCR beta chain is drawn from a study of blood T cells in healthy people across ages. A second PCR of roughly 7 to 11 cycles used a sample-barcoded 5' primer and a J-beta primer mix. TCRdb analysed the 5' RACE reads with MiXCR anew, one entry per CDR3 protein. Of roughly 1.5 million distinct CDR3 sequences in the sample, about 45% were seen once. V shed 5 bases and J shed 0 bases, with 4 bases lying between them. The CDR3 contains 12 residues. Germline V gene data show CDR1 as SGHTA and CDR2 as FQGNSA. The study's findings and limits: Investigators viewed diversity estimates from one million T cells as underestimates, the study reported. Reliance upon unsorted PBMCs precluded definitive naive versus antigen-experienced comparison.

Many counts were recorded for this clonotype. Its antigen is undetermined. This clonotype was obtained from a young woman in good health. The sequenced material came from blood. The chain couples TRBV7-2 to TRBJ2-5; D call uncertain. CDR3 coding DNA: TGTGCCAGCAGCGCGTACCAAGAGACCCAGTACTTC. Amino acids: CASSAYQETQYF.